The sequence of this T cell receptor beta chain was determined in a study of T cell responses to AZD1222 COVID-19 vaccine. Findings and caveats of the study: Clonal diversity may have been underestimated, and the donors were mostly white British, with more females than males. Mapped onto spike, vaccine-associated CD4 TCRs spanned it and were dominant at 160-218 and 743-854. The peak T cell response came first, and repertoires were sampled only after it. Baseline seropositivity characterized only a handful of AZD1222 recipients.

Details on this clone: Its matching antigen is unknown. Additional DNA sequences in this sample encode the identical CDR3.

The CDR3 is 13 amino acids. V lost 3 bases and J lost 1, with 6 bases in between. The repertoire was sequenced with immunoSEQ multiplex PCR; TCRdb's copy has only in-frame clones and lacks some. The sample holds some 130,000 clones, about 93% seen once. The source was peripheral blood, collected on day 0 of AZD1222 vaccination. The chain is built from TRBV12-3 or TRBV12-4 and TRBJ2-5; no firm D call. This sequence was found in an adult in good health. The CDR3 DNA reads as TGTGCCAGCAGTTTGGCTAGCCAAGAGACCCAGTACTTC. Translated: CASSLASQETQYF.